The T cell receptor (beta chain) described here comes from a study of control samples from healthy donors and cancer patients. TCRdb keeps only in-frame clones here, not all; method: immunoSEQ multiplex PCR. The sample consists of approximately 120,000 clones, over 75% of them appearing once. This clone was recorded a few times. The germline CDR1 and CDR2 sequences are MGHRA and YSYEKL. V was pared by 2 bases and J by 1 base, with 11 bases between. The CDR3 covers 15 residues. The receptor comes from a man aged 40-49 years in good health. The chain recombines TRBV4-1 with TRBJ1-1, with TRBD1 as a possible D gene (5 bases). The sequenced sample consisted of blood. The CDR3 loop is CASSQLGRSNTEAFF. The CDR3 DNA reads TGCGCCAGCAGCCAATTGGGACGGTCGAACACTGAAGCTTTCTTT.